Listed here are 21 T cell receptor beta chains from one sample, sequenced in a study of blood T cell repertoires in COVID-19. Data came from immunoSEQ multiplex PCR; TCRdb stores just in-frame clones and leaves some out. The top ten clones hold over 4% of a sample with 90,000 to 120,000 clones, roughly 84% of them seen once. Sequences were obtained from peripheral blood. All receptors come from a human donor in a cohort sampled during active COVID-19.

The genes are TRBV6-2 or TRBV6-3 and TRBJ2-7; possibly TRBD2 for D (6 bases). The CDR3 loop spans 13 amino acids. The germline V and J ends were trimmed by 3 bases and 6 bases, with 12 bases remaining between them. Germline CDR1 and CDR2: MNHEY and SVGEGT. The CDR3 region has the DNA TGTGCCAGCAGTTATAGGGGAGCGGGCGAGCAGTACTTC. Translating it yields CASSYRGAGEQYF.

The rearrangement joins TRBV14 to TRBJ1-2, with a possible D match to TRBD1 (5 bases). Germline V gene lookup returns CDR1 SGHDN and CDR2 FVKESK. The CDR3 runs 18 residues. With 0 bases removed from V and 4 bases from J, the gap between germline ends came to 21 bases. The CDR3 loop is CASSQDTRASTASYGYTF. The CDR3 DNA reads as TGTGCCAGCAGCCAAGACACGCGTGCCTCGACAGCAAGCTATGGCTACACCTTC.

This clone was seen only a few times. The chain joins TRBV5-1 to TRBJ1-2; D not certain. This CDR3 comprises 13 residues. V was pared by 0 bases and J by 8 bases, with 11 bases between. Per germline, CDR1 SGHRS and CDR2 YFSETQ. The CDR3 region has the DNA TGCGCCAGCAGCTTGGCCTCGAGGTCGGGCTACACCTTC. This encodes CASSLASRSGYTF.

The chain joins TRBV5-6 to TRBJ1-2, with D hard to call. The germline V gene has CDR1 SGHDT and CDR2 YYEEEE. V dropped 0 bases and J dropped 9 bases, with 12 bases sitting between them. The CDR3 covers 13 residues. The CDR3 bases are TGTGCCAGCAGCTTGGAGGCAGGTTTAAGCTACACCTTC. Amino acids: CASSLEAGLSYTF.

V is TRBV7-6 and J is TRBJ2-3, with 9 positions matching TRBD2. The V and J ends lost 0 bases and 5 bases, in that order; junction bases with no gene match: 0. This CDR3 contains 14 residues. The V gene's germline CDR1 is SGHVS and CDR2 FNYEAQ. This chain's CDR3 is CASSLAREGDTQYF. The CDR3, as DNA: TGTGCCAGCAGCTTAGCGCGGGAGGGAGATACGCAGTATTTT.

The chain has TRBV14 and TRBJ2-5, with a possible D match to TRBD1 (5 bases). Trimming cost V 1 base and J 5 bases, with 17 bases left between them. Per the germline V gene, CDR1 is SGHDN and CDR2 is FVKESK. The length of the CDR3 is 16 residues. The CDR3 sequence is CASSQGVREMGETQYF. Written as DNA, the CDR3 is TGTGCCAGCAGCCAAGGTGTCAGGGAAATGGGGGAGACCCAGTACTTC.

The CDR3 DNA sequence: TGTGCCAGCAGCGACCCCCAGGGAAGTACGCAGTATTTT. Encoded protein: CASSDPQGSTQYF. This chain uses TRBV7-8 with TRBJ2-3; D possibly corresponds to TRBD1 (5 bases). V shed 5 bases and J shed 8 bases, with 14 bases lying between them. This CDR3 has 13 amino acids. Germline CDR1 and CDR2: SGHVS and FQNEAQ.

The genes are TRBV30 and TRBJ1-2; TRBD1 matches at 9 bases. The J segment lost 0 bases and the V segment lost 5 bases, leaving 13 bases of the junction unmatched. CDR1 is GTSNPN and CDR2 is SVGIG in the germline V gene (reference sequence). The CDR3 extends over 17 amino acids. CDR3 region: CAWWPGTGFLANYGYTF. CDR3 nucleotides: TGTGCCTGGTGGCCCGGGACAGGGTTTCTAGCTAACTATGGCTACACCTTC.

This clone was seen a handful of times. This chain connects TRBV7-9 to TRBJ2-1; 11 nucleotides align to TRBD2. Looked up from germline, CDR1 is SEHNR and CDR2 is FQNEAQ (reference sequence). J gave up 7 bases and V 7 bases, and 6 bases lay outside the gene matches. CDR3 length: 14 residues. The CDR3 sequence is CASTLAGGLNEQFF. CDR3 sequence (DNA): TGTGCCAGCACTCTAGCGGGAGGCCTAAATGAGCAGTTCTTC. Looking up the rest from reference TRBV7-9 and TRBJ2-1 gives the full variable domain: DTGVSQNPRHKITKRGQNVTFRCDPISEHNRLYWYRQTLGQGPEFLTYFQNEAQLEKSRLLSDRFSAERPKGSFSTLEIQRTEQGDSAMYLCASTLAGGLNEQFFGPGTRLTVL.

The V call is TRBV5-4, the J call TRBJ2-1; 14 bases are a match to TRBD2. The CDR3 length is 15 residues. J was trimmed by 8 bases and V by 4 bases; bases with no gene match: 5. Per the germline V gene, CDR1 is SGHNT and CDR2 is YYREEE (reference sequence). DNA of the CDR3: TGTGCCAGCAGCGTCGGGACTAGCGGGAGTCATGAGCAGTTCTTC. Translated, it gives CASSVGTSGSHEQFF.

The V call is TRBV28, the J call TRBJ2-6; D perhaps matches TRBD1 (6 bases). Germline values: CDR1 MDHEN, CDR2 SYDVKM. V lost 6 bases and J 1 base, leaving 22 bases between the germline ends. The CDR3 sequence is 19 residues long. CDR3 in DNA: TGTGCCAGCAGCATGGGGAGTTCCAGGGGTCTGTCTGGGGCCAACGTCCTGACTTTC. Its translation: CASSMGSSRGLSGANVLTF.

The V gene is TRBV7-8, the J gene TRBJ2-1; 7 positions match TRBD1. Germline lookup yields CDR1 SGHVS and CDR2 FQNEAQ. This CDR3 has 15 amino acids. Trimming removed 4 bases from V and 4 bases from J; junction bases left unmatched: 7. The CDR3 region is CASSYDGTVYNEQFF. The CDR3 DNA sequence: TGTGCCAGCAGCTACGACGGGACAGTTTACAATGAGCAGTTCTTC.

This sequence joins TRBV19 and TRBJ2-4; TRBD1 might be the D (7 bases). Germline V CDR1 and CDR2: LNHDA, SQIVND (reference sequence). This CDR3 has 15 amino acids. V shed 5 bases and J shed 3 bases, with 14 bases lying between them. CDR3 amino acids: CASSQGGRDKNIQYF. The CDR3 DNA is TGTGCCAGTAGTCAGGGGGGACGAGACAAAAACATTCAGTACTTC. The variable domain in full, with the rest retrieved from reference TRBV19 and TRBJ2-4, is DGGITQSPKYLFRKEGQNVTLSCEQNLNHDAMYWYRQDPGQGLRLIYYSQIVNDFQKGDIAEGYSVSREKKESFPLTVTSAQKNPTAFYLCASSQGGRDKNIQYFGAGTRLSVL.

The chain has TRBV5-4 and TRBJ2-7; a possible D gene is TRBD2 (6 bases). Trimming removed 4 bases from V and 0 bases from J, with 11 bases in between. Germline V gene lookup returns CDR1 SGHNT and CDR2 YYREEE (reference sequence). The CDR3 covers 14 residues. CDR3 in amino acids: CASSLSGNSYEQYF. The CDR3 DNA follows: TGTGCCAGCAGCCTTAGCGGAAACTCCTACGAGCAGTACTTC.

The chain is built from TRBV10-3 and TRBJ2-2; 12 bases are shared with TRBD2. CDR1 ENHRY and CDR2 SYGVKD come from the germline V gene. Trimming cost V 10 bases and J 0 bases; bases outside gene matches: 3. This CDR3 region has 15 residues. DNA of the CDR3: TGTGCCAGCGGACTAGCGGGACCGAACACCGGGGAGCTGTTTTTT. Amino acid sequence: CASGLAGPNTGELFF.

The rearrangement links TRBV6-1 to TRBJ1-4; no definite D call. Germline CDR1 is MNHNS and CDR2 is SASEGT. This CDR3 has 16 residues. The V and J ends lost 2 bases and 0 bases respectively, with 10 bases between them. Here the CDR3 DNA reads TGTGCCAGCAGTGAACCTCAGACTACAACTAATGAAAAACTGTTTTTT. Translated, it gives CASSEPQTTTNEKLFF.

On this clone: At one end the junction does not follow the germline gene, possibly because of a read error. V gene TRBV29-1 combines with J gene TRBJ2-5; a possible D gene is TRBD2 (6 bases). The germline V gene encodes CDR1 SQVTM and CDR2 ANQGSEA. This CDR3 has 13 amino acids. CDR3 amino acids: CSVEVLGGETQYF. The CDR3 DNA follows: TGCAGCGTCGAAGTACTGGGAGGAGAGACCCAGTACTTC.

This chain joins TRBV5-5 and TRBJ1-3; the match to TRBD1 covers 9 bases. CDR3 size: 15 residues. CDR1 and CDR2 from the germline V gene are SGHKS and YYEKEE (reference sequence). V dropped 0 bases and J dropped 2; count of bases not matched to a gene: 0. The CDR3 coding sequence is TGTGCCAGCAGCTTGGGGGACAGGGCTGGAAACACCATATATTTT. Protein: CASSLGDRAGNTIYF.

The chain employs TRBV5-1 and TRBJ2-1, with a weak D call TRBD2 (6 bases). This CDR3 is 15 amino acids long. Trimming stripped 2 bases from V and 4 bases from J, with 13 bases between. Germline V gene data show CDR1 as SGHRS and CDR2 as YFSETQ. As DNA, the CDR3 is TGCGCCAGCAGCTTATGGGGGGAACCTTACAATGAGCAGTTCTTC. It encodes CASSLWGEPYNEQFF.

In regard to this clone: Other DNA variants within this sample encode the same CDR3. The chain is built from TRBV5-1 and TRBJ1-4, with no clear D. The germline V and J ends were trimmed by 0 bases and 3 bases, with 12 bases remaining between them. The length of the CDR3 is 16 residues. Germline V gene data show CDR1 as SGHRS and CDR2 as YFSETQ. The CDR3 DNA reads as TGCGCCAGCAGCTTGGCCCCGCCCGGAGCTAATGAAAAACTGTTTTTT. Its protein product is CASSLAPPGANEKLFF.

The CDR3 DNA is TGCGCCAGCAGCTTGGTCCCGGGACTAGCCTCCCACGAGCAGTACGTC. Translation gives CASSLVPGLASHEQYV. This sequence joins TRBV5-1 and TRBJ2-7; 9 bases map to TRBD2. The germline gives CDR1 SGHRS, CDR2 YFSETQ. This CDR3 spans 16 amino acids.